This T cell receptor (beta chain) originates from a study of cytomegalovirus exposure and HLA in healthy donors. Looking at the study overall: Early on, a data release was issued that held some 85 million unique TCRs from HLA-typed donors. Researchers found that about four fifths of 398 genotyped donors fell within the Caucasian-associated ancestry cluster. Study results and limitations: Sequencing depth across donors, presence/absence analyses assumed, was roughly uniform.

Comments on this clone: Its specificity is unknown.

CDR1 and CDR2 from the germline V gene are SNHLY and FYNNEI. This CDR3 comprises 15 residues. The J segment lost 2 bases and the V segment lost 5 bases, leaving 8 bases of the junction unmatched. It was with 60 Vbeta and 13 Jbeta primers that the PCR ran. The method was immunoSEQ multiplex PCR; TCRdb's version includes in-frame clones alone and lacks a portion of them. Found here are about 160,000 clones, 75% to 80% of them singletons; the top ten hold over 0.95%. The chain combines TRBV2 with TRBJ2-5, with 7 nucleotides matching TRBD1. Sequencing used PBMCs. The receptor was isolated from a woman aged 45 to 65 in good health and CMV-seropositive. CDR3 region: CASSLQGFRQETQYF. Here the CDR3 DNA reads TGTGCCAGCAGTCTACAGGGGTTCCGGCAAGAGACCCAGTACTTC.